The text below deals with one T cell receptor (beta chain). This record belongs to a study of T cell changes during pregnancy in multiple sclerosis. The V end was cut by 4 bases, the J end by 1 base, with 11 bases between. CDR1 and CDR2 from the germline V gene are SGHRS and YFSETQ. The CDR3 loop spans 15 amino acids. The table came from immunoSEQ multiplex PCR; TCRdb's copy has only in-frame clones and leaves some out. The top ten hold 0.7% to 0.9% of the sample, which has roughly 97,000 clones, around nine tenths seen once. This chain connects TRBV5-1 to TRBJ2-2; possibly TRBD1 for D (6 bases). The origin of this receptor is a female donor in good health, enrolled as a control in a pregnancy study. Sequencing used peripheral blood, obtained in the second trimester of pregnancy. The CDR3 is CASSPLRGNTGELFF. Here the CDR3 DNA reads TGCGCCAGCAGCCCCCTCAGGGGGAACACCGGGGAGCTGTTTTTT.